This TCR beta chain appears in the sequencing data of a study of T cells in Graves' hyperthyroidism and ophthalmopathy. RNA transcripts provided the source from which TCR beta CDR3 regions were amplified. With the HTBI primer set, the TCR CDR3 went through a first round of RT-PCR. TCRdb ran MiXCR on the multiplex PCR reads and lists one entry per CDR3 protein. Of some 580,000 distinct CDR3 sequences listed, approximately 16% were seen once; the top ten hold approximately 3.5%. The CDR3 totals 14 residues. V was shortened by 7 bases and J by 1 base, with 11 bases between the two germline ends. CDR1 and CDR2 from the germline V gene are MNHNS and SASEGT. This clonotype has just a few counts.

The sequence came from a woman between 40 and 55 years old with Graves' ophthalmopathy. The rearrangement joins TRBV6-1 to TRBJ1-5; D is unresolved. Sequenced input: blood. CDR3 loop: CASKARGSNQPQHF. The CDR3, as DNA: TGTGCCAGCAAAGCCCGGGGAAGCAATCAGCCCCAGCATTTT.